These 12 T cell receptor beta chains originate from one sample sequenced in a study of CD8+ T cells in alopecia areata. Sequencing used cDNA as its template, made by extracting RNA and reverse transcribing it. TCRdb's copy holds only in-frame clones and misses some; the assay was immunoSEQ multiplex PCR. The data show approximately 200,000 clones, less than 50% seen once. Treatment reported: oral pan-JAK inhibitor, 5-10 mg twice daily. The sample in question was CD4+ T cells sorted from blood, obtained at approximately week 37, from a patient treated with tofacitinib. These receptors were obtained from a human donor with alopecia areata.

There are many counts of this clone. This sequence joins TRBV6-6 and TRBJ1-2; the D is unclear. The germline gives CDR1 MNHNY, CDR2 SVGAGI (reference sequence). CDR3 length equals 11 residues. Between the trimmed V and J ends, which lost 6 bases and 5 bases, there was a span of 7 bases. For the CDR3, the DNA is TGTGCCAGCAGAGCCCTTTATGGCTACACCTTC. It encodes CASRALYGYTF.

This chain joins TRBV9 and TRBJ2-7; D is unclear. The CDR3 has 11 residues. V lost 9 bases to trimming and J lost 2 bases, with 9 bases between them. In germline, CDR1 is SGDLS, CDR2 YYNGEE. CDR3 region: CATREPYEQYF. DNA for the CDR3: TGTGCCACCAGAGAACCCTACGAGCAGTACTTC.

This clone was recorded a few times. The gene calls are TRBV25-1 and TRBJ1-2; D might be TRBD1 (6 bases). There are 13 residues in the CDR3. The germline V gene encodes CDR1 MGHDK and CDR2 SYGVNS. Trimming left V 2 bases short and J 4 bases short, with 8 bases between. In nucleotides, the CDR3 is TGTGCCAGCAGTGAAGGACAGACCTATGGCTACACCTTC. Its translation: CASSEGQTYGYTF.

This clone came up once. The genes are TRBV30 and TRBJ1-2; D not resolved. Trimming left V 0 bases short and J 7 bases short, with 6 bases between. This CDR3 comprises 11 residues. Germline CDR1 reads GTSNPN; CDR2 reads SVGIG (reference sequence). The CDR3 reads CAWSVHAGYTF. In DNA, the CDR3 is TGTGCCTGGAGTGTACACGCTGGCTACACCTTC.

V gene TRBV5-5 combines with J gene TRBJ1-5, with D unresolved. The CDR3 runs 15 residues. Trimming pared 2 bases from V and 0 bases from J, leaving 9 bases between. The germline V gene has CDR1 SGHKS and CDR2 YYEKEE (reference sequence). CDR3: CASSFRGDSNQPQHF. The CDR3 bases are TGTGCCAGCAGCTTTCGCGGGGATAGCAATCAGCCCCAGCATTTT.

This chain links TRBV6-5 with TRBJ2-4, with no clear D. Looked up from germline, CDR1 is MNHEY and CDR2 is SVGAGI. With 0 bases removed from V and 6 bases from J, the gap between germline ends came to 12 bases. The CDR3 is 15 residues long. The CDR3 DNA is TGTGCCAGCAGTTACTCCCGGCAGGCCGGAAACATTCAGTACTTC. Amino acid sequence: CASSYSRQAGNIQYF.

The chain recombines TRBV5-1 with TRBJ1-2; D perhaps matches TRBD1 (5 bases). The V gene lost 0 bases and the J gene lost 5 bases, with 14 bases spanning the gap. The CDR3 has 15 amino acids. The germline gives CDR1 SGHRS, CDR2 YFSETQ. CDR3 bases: TGCGCCAGCAGCTTGGGCATTCGGGGCGGGTATGGCTACACCTTC. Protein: CASSLGIRGGYGYTF.

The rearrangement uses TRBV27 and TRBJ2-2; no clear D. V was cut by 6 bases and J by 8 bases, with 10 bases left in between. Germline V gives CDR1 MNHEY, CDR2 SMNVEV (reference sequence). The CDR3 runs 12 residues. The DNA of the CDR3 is TGTGCCAGCAGCATAGACGAAGGGGAGCTGTTTTTT. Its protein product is CASSIDEGELFF.

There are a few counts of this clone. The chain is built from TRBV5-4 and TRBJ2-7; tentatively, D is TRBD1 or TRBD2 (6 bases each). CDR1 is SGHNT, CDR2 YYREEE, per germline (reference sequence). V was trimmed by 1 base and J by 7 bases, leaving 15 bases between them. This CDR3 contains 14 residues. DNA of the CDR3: TGTGCCAGCAGCTTGCGGCAGGGGACTCGAGAGCAGTACTTC. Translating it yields CASSLRQGTREQYF.

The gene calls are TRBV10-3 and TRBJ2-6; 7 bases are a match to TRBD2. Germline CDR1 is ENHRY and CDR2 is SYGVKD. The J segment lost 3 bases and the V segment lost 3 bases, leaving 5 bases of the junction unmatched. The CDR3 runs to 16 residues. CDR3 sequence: CAISEGRANGANVLTF. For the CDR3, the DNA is TGTGCCATCAGTGAAGGGAGGGCCAATGGGGCCAACGTCCTGACTTTC.

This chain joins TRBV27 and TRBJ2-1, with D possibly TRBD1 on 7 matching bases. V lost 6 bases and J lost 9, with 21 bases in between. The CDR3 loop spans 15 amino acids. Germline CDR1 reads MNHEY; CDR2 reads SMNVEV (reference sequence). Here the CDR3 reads CASRRGVQGRSEQFF. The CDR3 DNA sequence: TGTGCCAGCAGACGCGGGGTACAGGGGAGATCTGAGCAGTTCTTC.

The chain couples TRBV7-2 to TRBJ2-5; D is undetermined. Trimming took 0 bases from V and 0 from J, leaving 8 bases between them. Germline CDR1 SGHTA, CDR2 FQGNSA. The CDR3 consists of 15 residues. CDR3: CASSLAGTYQETQYF. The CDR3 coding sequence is TGTGCCAGCAGCTTAGCGGGAACGTACCAAGAGACCCAGTACTTC. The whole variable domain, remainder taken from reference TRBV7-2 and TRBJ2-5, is GAGVSQSPSNKVTEKGKDVELRCDPISGHTALYWYRQSLGQGLEFLIYFQGNSAPDKSGLPSDRFSAERTGGSVSTLTIQRTQQEDSAVYLCASSLAGTYQETQYFGPGTRLLVL.